This T cell receptor (beta chain) was obtained from a study of CXCR3-negative and CXCR3-positive naive CD8 T cells. Looked up from germline, CDR1 is MGHRA and CDR2 is YSYEKL. This CDR3 is built from 17 residues. Study-level findings and limits: CXCR3-positive naive cells carried more hydrophobic TRB CDR3s than CXCR3-negative ones. Within a donor, both naive subsets shared TRBV-TRBJ usage, unlike memory cells.

Concerning this clonotype itself: Its antigen is undetermined.

The authors made the TRB cDNA libraries by 5' RACE using UMI labels. TCRdb re-called the 5' RACE reads and catalogs CDR3 proteins one per entry, DNA excluded. The sample is made up of about 150,000 distinct CDR3 sequences, and the top ten hold around 0.5% of it. The chain is built from TRBV4-1 and TRBJ2-3; TCRdb proposes TRBD2, but this gene call is untestable without DNA. The sample taken for sequencing was naive CXCR3+ CD8+ T cells from blood. As for subset: CD45RO-CCR7+CD27+CD95- naive CD8+ T cells expressing CXCR3 (TNR3+). The sequence derives from a human donor in good health. Some clones in this sample may be carry-over from other donors' samples. CDR3 region: CASSQTTGLAGSDTQYF.